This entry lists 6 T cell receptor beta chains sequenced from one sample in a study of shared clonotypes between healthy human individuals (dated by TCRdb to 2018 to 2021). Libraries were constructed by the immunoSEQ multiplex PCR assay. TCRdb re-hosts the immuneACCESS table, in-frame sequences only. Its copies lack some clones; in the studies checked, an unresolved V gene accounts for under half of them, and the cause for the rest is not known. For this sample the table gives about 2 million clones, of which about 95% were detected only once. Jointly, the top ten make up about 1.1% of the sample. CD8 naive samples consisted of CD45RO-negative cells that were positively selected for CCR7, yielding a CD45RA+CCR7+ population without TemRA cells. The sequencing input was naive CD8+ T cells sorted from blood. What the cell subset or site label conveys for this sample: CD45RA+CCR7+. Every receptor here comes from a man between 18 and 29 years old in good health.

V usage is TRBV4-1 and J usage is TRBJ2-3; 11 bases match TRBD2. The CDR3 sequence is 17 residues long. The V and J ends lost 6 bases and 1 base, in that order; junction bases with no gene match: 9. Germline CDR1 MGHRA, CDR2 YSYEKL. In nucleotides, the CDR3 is TGCGCCAGCAGACCCCTAGCGGGAGGAGAGGGCACAGATACGCAGTATTTT. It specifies CASRPLAGGEGTDTQYF.

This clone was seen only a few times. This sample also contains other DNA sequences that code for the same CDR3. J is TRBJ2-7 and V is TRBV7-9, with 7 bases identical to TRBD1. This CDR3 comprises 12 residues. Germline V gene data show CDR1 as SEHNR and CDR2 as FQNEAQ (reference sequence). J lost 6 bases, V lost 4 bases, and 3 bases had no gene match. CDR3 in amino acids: CASSSTGSEQYF. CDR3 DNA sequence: TGTGCCAGCAGCTCGACAGGGTCCGAGCAGTACTTC.

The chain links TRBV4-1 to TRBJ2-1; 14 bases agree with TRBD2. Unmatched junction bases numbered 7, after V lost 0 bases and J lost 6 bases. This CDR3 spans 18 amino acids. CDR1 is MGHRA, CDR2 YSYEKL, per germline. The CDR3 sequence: CASSQDNLTSGRGNEQFF. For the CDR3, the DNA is TGCGCCAGCAGCCAAGATAACTTGACTAGCGGGAGGGGCAATGAGCAGTTCTTC.

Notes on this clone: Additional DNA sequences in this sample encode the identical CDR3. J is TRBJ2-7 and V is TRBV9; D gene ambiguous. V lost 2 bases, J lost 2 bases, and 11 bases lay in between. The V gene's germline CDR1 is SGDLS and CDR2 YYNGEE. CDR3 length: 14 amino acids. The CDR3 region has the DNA TGTGCCAGCAGCGTTGGTGGGCTGGCCTACGAGCAGTACTTC. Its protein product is CASSVGGLAYEQYF.

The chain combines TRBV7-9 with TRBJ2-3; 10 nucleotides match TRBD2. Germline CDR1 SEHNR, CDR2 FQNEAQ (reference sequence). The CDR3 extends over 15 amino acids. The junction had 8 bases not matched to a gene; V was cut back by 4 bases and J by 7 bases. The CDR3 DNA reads TGTGCCAGCAGCTGGACTAGCGGAGACACCTATACGCAGTATTTT. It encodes CASSWTSGDTYTQYF.

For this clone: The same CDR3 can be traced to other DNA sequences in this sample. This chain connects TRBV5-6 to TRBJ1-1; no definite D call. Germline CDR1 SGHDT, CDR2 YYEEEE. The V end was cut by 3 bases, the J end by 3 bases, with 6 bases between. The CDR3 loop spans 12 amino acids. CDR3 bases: TGTGCCAGCAGCTCGGGGTACACTGAAGCTTTCTTT. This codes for CASSSGYTEAFF. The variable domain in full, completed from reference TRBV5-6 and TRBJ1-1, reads DAGVTQSPTHLIKTRGQQVTLRCSPKSGHDTVSWYQQALGQGPQFIFQYYEEEERQRGNFPDRFSGHQFPNYSSELNVNALLLGDSALYLCASSSGYTEAFFGQGTRLTVV.